These T cell receptor beta chains were read from a single sample in a study of blood T cell repertoires in COVID-19. The table came from immunoSEQ multiplex PCR; TCRdb's copy has only in-frame clones and leaves some out. The sample holds about 250,000 clones, about nine tenths seen once. The sample was peripheral blood. These receptors were taken from a woman aged 25 to 39 with active or convalescent COVID-19. Both conserved end residues are part of each CDR3. A D gene is named only where the DNA matches it firmly. Rows give clone size only sometimes, using once, few, many, or a class for an expanded clone.

cdr3_aa: CASSIRGQLIYGYTF; cdr3_nt: TGTGCCAGTAGTATACGGGGACAGCTAATCTATGGCTACACCTTC; d_call: TRBD1; clone_size: -; j_call: TRBJ1-2; v_call: TRBV19
cdr3_aa: CAWSLTGVQETQYF; cdr3_nt: TGTGCCTGGAGTCTCACAGGGGTCCAAGAGACCCAGTACTTC; d_call: TRBD1; clone_size: -; j_call: TRBJ2-5; v_call: TRBV30
cdr3_aa: CASSYRGYYGYTF; cdr3_nt: TGTGCCAGCAGCTATAGGGGGTATTATGGCTACACCTTC; d_call: -; clone_size: -; j_call: TRBJ1-2; v_call: TRBV6-5
cdr3_aa: CASRGRQGRTEAFF; cdr3_nt: TGTGCCAGCAGGGGAAGACAGGGAAGGACTGAAGCTTTCTTT; d_call: TRBD1; clone_size: once; j_call: TRBJ1-1; v_call: TRBV2
cdr3_aa: CASSLGNSVDTQYF; cdr3_nt: TGTGCCAGCAGCTTAGGCAACTCGGTGGATACGCAGTATTTT; d_call: -; clone_size: -; j_call: TRBJ2-3; v_call: TRBV7-2
cdr3_aa: CASSPYGGQETQYF; cdr3_nt: TGTGCCAGCAGCCCATACGGGGGCCAAGAGACCCAGTACTTC; d_call: -; clone_size: -; j_call: TRBJ2-5; v_call: TRBV7-2
cdr3_aa: CASSLGQGLPYEQYF; cdr3_nt: TGTGCCAGCAGCTTAGGACAGGGATTGCCTTACGAGCAGTACTTC; d_call: TRBD1; clone_size: -; j_call: TRBJ2-7; v_call: TRBV5-5
cdr3_aa: CASSRGQGAYNSPLHF; cdr3_nt: TGTGCCAGCAGCCGTGGACAGGGGGCCTATAATTCACCCCTCCACTTT; d_call: TRBD1; clone_size: -; j_call: TRBJ1-6; v_call: TRBV6-2/TRBV6-3
cdr3_aa: CAWSVQGGPLAYLAKNIQYF; cdr3_nt: TGTGCCTGGAGTGTACAGGGGGGTCCTCTAGCTTACCTAGCCAAAAACATTCAGTACTTC; d_call: TRBD1; clone_size: -; j_call: TRBJ2-4; v_call: TRBV30
cdr3_aa: CASSFGGGDPYEQYF; cdr3_nt: TGTGCCAGCAGTTTCGGAGGGGGCGACCCCTACGAGCAGTACTTC; d_call: -; clone_size: -; j_call: TRBJ2-7; v_call: TRBV6-5
cdr3_aa: CASNLAGGLNEQFF; cdr3_nt: TGCGCCAGTAACCTAGCGGGGGGACTCAATGAGCAGTTCTTC; d_call: TRBD2; clone_size: -; j_call: TRBJ2-1; v_call: TRBV5-1
cdr3_aa: CASSQDWGDRGEDTQYF; cdr3_nt: TGCGCCAGCAGCCAAGATTGGGGGGACAGGGGAGAAGATACGCAGTATTTT; d_call: TRBD1; clone_size: -; j_call: TRBJ2-3; v_call: TRBV4-3
cdr3_aa: CASTGKSGYGYTF; cdr3_nt: TGTGCCAGCACCGGTAAAAGCGGATATGGCTACACCTTC; d_call: -; clone_size: -; j_call: TRBJ1-2; v_call: TRBV7-2
cdr3_aa: CATGTDYGYTF; cdr3_nt: TGTGCTACCGGGACAGACTATGGCTACACCTTC; d_call: TRBD1; clone_size: -; j_call: TRBJ1-2; v_call: TRBV12-5
cdr3_aa: CASSLAGGITGELFF; cdr3_nt: TGTGCCAGCAGCTTAGCGGGGGGGATCACCGGGGAGCTGTTTTTT; d_call: TRBD2; clone_size: -; j_call: TRBJ2-2; v_call: TRBV5-4
cdr3_aa: CASSKQGANYGYTF; cdr3_nt: TGTGCCAGCAGTAAACAGGGGGCGAACTATGGCTACACCTTC; d_call: TRBD1; clone_size: -; j_call: TRBJ1-2; v_call: TRBV6-2/TRBV6-3
cdr3_aa: CASSLRLGAQVPEQYF; cdr3_nt: TGTGCCAGCAGCTTGAGATTGGGCGCTCAAGTCCCCGAGCAGTACTTC; d_call: -; clone_size: -; j_call: TRBJ2-7; v_call: TRBV5-5
cdr3_aa: CASSMNGLANEKLFF; cdr3_nt: TGTGCCAGTAGTATGAACGGACTAGCTAATGAAAAACTGTTTTTT; d_call: -; clone_size: -; j_call: TRBJ1-4; v_call: TRBV19
cdr3_aa: CASSPGGSNQPQHF; cdr3_nt: TGTGCCAGCTCCCCGGGGGGGAGCAATCAGCCCCAGCATTTT; d_call: -; clone_size: -; j_call: TRBJ1-5; v_call: TRBV18
cdr3_aa: CASSFTRDGYTF; cdr3_nt: TGTGCCAGCAGTTTCACACGGGATGGCTACACCTTC; d_call: -; clone_size: -; j_call: TRBJ1-2; v_call: TRBV6-2/TRBV6-3
cdr3_aa: CASSLQVVGTGELFF; cdr3_nt: TGCGCCAGCAGCTTGCAGGTTGTAGGCACCGGGGAGCTGTTTTTT; d_call: -; clone_size: -; j_call: TRBJ2-2; v_call: TRBV5-1
cdr3_aa: CASSYSGQYEQYF; cdr3_nt: TGTGCCAGCAGTTACTCGGGACAGTACGAGCAGTACTTC; d_call: TRBD1; clone_size: -; j_call: TRBJ2-7; v_call: TRBV6-2/TRBV6-3
cdr3_aa: CASSWDRGALGHF; cdr3_nt: TGTGCCAGCTCGTGGGACAGGGGAGCCTTGGGGCATTTT; d_call: TRBD1; clone_size: -; j_call: TRBJ1-5; v_call: TRBV18
cdr3_aa: CASSQEGRGYGYTF; cdr3_nt: TGCGCCAGCAGCCAAGAGGGAAGGGGCTATGGCTACACCTTC; d_call: -; clone_size: -; j_call: TRBJ1-2; v_call: TRBV4-3
cdr3_aa: CASRGDRGRGFEPYGYTF; cdr3_nt: TGTGCCAGCAGGGGGGACAGGGGAAGAGGTTTTGAGCCCTATGGCTACACCTTC; d_call: TRBD1; clone_size: -; j_call: TRBJ1-2; v_call: TRBV2
cdr3_aa: CASSVVPGGTSGANVLTF; cdr3_nt: TGTGCCAGCAGCGTTGTCCCGGGGGGGACCTCTGGGGCCAACGTCCTGACTTTC; d_call: TRBD2; clone_size: -; j_call: TRBJ2-6; v_call: TRBV9
cdr3_aa: CSVDRAKETQYF; cdr3_nt: TGCAGCGTTGACAGGGCCAAAGAGACCCAGTACTTC; d_call: -; clone_size: -; j_call: TRBJ2-5; v_call: TRBV29-1
cdr3_aa: CAISRVSNTEAFF; cdr3_nt: TGTGCCATCAGCCGCGTCTCGAACACTGAAGCTTTCTTT; d_call: -; clone_size: -; j_call: TRBJ1-1; v_call: TRBV10-3
cdr3_aa: CASSSGHSGNTIYF; cdr3_nt: TGTGCCAGCAGCTCAGGGCACTCTGGAAACACCATATATTTT; d_call: -; clone_size: -; j_call: TRBJ1-3; v_call: TRBV11-1
cdr3_aa: CVSSQTGDSNQPQHF; cdr3_nt: TGTGTCAGCAGCCAAACGGGTGATAGCAATCAGCCCCAGCATTTT; d_call: -; clone_size: -; j_call: TRBJ1-5; v_call: TRBV3-1/TRBV3-2
cdr3_aa: CASSLGGTNNEQFF; cdr3_nt: TGTGCCAGCAGCTTGGGGGGGACAAACAATGAGCAGTTCTTC; d_call: -; clone_size: -; j_call: TRBJ2-1; v_call: TRBV7-2
cdr3_aa: CASSLVGGYTF; cdr3_nt: TGTGCCAGCAGTTTAGTCGGTGGCTACACCTTC; d_call: -; clone_size: -; j_call: TRBJ1-2; v_call: TRBV12-3/TRBV12-4
cdr3_aa: CAISELTVSDGYTF; cdr3_nt: TGTGCCATCAGTGAGTTGACAGTGTCGGACGGCTACACCTTC; d_call: -; clone_size: -; j_call: TRBJ1-2; v_call: TRBV10-3
cdr3_aa: CASRGVTGGNKTQYF; cdr3_nt: TGTGCCAGCAGGGGCGTCACAGGGGGCAACAAGACCCAGTACTTC; d_call: TRBD1; clone_size: -; j_call: TRBJ2-5; v_call: TRBV6-5
cdr3_aa: CASSAGQIGDTQYF; cdr3_nt: TGTGCCAGCAGCGCCGGACAGATAGGGGATACGCAGTATTTT; d_call: -; clone_size: -; j_call: TRBJ2-3; v_call: TRBV9
cdr3_aa: CASSPERTGPLFSGYTF; cdr3_nt: TGTGCCAGCTCACCAGAGCGGACAGGGCCTTTATTTAGTGGCTACACCTTC; d_call: TRBD1; clone_size: -; j_call: TRBJ1-2; v_call: TRBV18
cdr3_aa: CSVEFFGVQGYTF; cdr3_nt: TGCAGCGTTGAGTTCTTCGGGGTGCAGGGCTACACCTTC; d_call: -; clone_size: -; j_call: TRBJ1-2; v_call: TRBV29-1
cdr3_aa: CASSNNREQPQHF; cdr3_nt: TGTGCCAGCAGCAACAACCGGGAGCAGCCCCAGCATTTT; d_call: -; clone_size: -; j_call: TRBJ1-5; v_call: TRBV12-3/TRBV12-4
cdr3_aa: CASSSSRTGRNTGELFF; cdr3_nt: TGTGCCAGTAGTTCAAGTAGGACAGGGAGGAACACCGGGGAGCTGTTTTTT; d_call: TRBD1; clone_size: few; j_call: TRBJ2-2; v_call: TRBV19
cdr3_aa: CASRLAVYNEQFF; cdr3_nt: TGTGCCAGTAGACTAGCGGTTTACAATGAGCAGTTCTTC; d_call: TRBD2; clone_size: once; j_call: TRBJ2-1; v_call: TRBV2
cdr3_aa: CASSQEWGLAVINKETQYF; cdr3_nt: TGTGCCAGCAGCCAAGAATGGGGACTAGCGGTCATCAATAAAGAGACCCAGTACTTC; d_call: TRBD2; clone_size: -; j_call: TRBJ2-5; v_call: TRBV4-2
cdr3_aa: CASSQHQGGEAFF; cdr3_nt: TGCGCCAGCAGCCAACATCAGGGTGGTGAAGCTTTCTTT; d_call: -; clone_size: -; j_call: TRBJ1-1; v_call: TRBV4-1
cdr3_aa: CASSEVVGDRGTDTQYF; cdr3_nt: TGTGCCAGCAGTGAGGTTGTAGGGGACAGGGGCACAGATACGCAGTATTTT; d_call: TRBD1; clone_size: many; j_call: TRBJ2-3; v_call: TRBV6-1
cdr3_aa: CASSLGRDTGGYTF; cdr3_nt: TGTGCCAGCAGCTTAGGTCGGGACACTGGTGGCTACACCTTC; d_call: -; clone_size: -; j_call: TRBJ1-2; v_call: TRBV11-2
cdr3_aa: CAWSVRPGALGSNTGELFF; cdr3_nt: TGTGCCTGGAGTGTACGCCCAGGGGCGCTAGGTTCGAACACCGGGGAGCTGTTTTTT; d_call: -; clone_size: -; j_call: TRBJ2-2; v_call: TRBV30
cdr3_aa: CASSVGSQGGSPLHF; cdr3_nt: TGTGCCAGCAGCGTAGGTTCCCAAGGGGGTTCACCCCTCCACTTT; d_call: -; clone_size: -; j_call: TRBJ1-6; v_call: TRBV9
cdr3_aa: CASSASQGGAFF; cdr3_nt: TGTGCCAGCAGCGCCTCACAGGGGGGAGCTTTCTTT; d_call: TRBD1; clone_size: -; j_call: TRBJ1-1; v_call: TRBV9
cdr3_aa: CASSFERTRPWNTGELFF; cdr3_nt: TGTGCCAGCAGCTTTGAAAGGACTAGACCTTGGAACACCGGGGAGCTGTTTTTT; d_call: TRBD2; clone_size: -; j_call: TRBJ2-2; v_call: TRBV7-2
cdr3_aa: CASSLSSTDTQYF; cdr3_nt: TGTGCCAGCAGTTTAAGCAGCACAGATACGCAGTATTTT; d_call: -; clone_size: -; j_call: TRBJ2-3; v_call: TRBV12-3/TRBV12-4
cdr3_aa: CAISEQAGGTDTQYF; cdr3_nt: TGTGCCATCAGTGAGCAGGCGGGGGGGACAGATACGCAGTATTTT; d_call: TRBD2; clone_size: -; j_call: TRBJ2-3; v_call: TRBV10-3